Detailed here is one T cell receptor (beta chain). V was trimmed by 8 bases and J by 0 bases, leaving 4 bases between them. This CDR3 region has 11 residues. The sample originates from a study of control samples from healthy donors and cancer patients. Here immunoSEQ multiplex PCR was the method, and the copy in TCRdb shows in-frame clones only, minus some. This table holds about 180,000 clones, just over 90% found once. The TCR was taken from a young man in good health. The sample comprised blood. This chain connects TRBV12-3 or TRBV12-4 to TRBJ1-1; the D is unclear. The CDR3 DNA reads TGTGCCAGCGCCTTGAACACTGAAGCTTTCTTT. As protein: CASALNTEAFF.